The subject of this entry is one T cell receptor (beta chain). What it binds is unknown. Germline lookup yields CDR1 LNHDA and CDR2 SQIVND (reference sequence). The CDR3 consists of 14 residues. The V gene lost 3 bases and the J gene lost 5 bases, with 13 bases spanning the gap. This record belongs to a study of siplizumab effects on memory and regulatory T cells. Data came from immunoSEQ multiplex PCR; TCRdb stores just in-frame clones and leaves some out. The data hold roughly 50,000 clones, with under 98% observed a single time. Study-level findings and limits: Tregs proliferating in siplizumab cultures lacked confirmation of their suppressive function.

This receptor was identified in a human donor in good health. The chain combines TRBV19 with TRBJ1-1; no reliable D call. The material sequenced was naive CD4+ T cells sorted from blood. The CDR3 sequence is CASSIYITATEAFF. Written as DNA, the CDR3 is TGTGCCAGTAGTATTTACATTACCGCGACTGAAGCTTTCTTT.